This T cell receptor beta chain stems from a study of graft-versus-host responses after intestinal transplantation (dated by TCRdb to the early 2020s). In terms of the full investigation: The transplants that recipients got were multivisceral, liver-intestinal, or isolated intestinal. A cohort of around 25 intestinal transplant recipients, including one retransplant, was enrolled, and 3 patients lacking pretransplant specimens were excluded. Bulk TCR-beta CDR3 sequencing was used to track graft-versus-host and host-versus-graft alloreactive T cell clones in the graft, circulation and bone marrow after intestinal transplantation. Every recipient was given anti-thymocyte globulin induction, then maintenance tacrolimus and steroids for around three years. A peak of at least 4% donor T cells among recipient peripheral blood mononuclear cells was the definition used for donor T cell macrochimerism. Rather than going through the commercial service, samples from three later patients were sequenced in-house on an Illumina MiSeq and processed with MiXCR. Alloreactive clones were identified by sequencing pre-transplant mixed lymphocyte reaction products and comparing them with unstimulated pre-transplant donor and recipient T cells.

The time point label for this specimen denotes: cells obtained before transplantation from donor or recipient. CD3+CD4+ and CD3+CD8+ populations were FACS-sorted from unstimulated pre-transplant donor and recipient cells taken from spleen or lymph nodes. V is reduced by 0 bases and J by 7 bases, leaving a spacing of 9 bases between them. Its CDR3 holds 13 amino acids, cysteine through phenylalanine. The sequence is cut down to CDR3 DNA, 39 bases in frame from base 1. Via the germline V gene (reference sequence), CDR1 is SEHNR and CDR2 FQNEAQ. What the research found in general, with its limitations: The conclusions were limited by the relatively low number and heterogeneity of the intestinal transplant patients. GvH clones were found in recipient bone marrow, and some of the GvH clones appeared earlier in ileal mucosa or blood, which is consistent with an intestinal mucosal origin. In the allografts of patients with donor T cell macrochimerism, GvH to HvG T cell clonal ratios were high. Peak levels of circulating GvH clones were associated with declines in HvG clones early after transplant.

Preparation of the library involved the immunoSEQ multiplex PCR assay. For most patients, genomic DNA was isolated using the Qiagen DNeasy Blood and Tissue Kit and was shipped frozen to Adaptive Biotechnologies for TCR sequencing. High-throughput TCR-beta CDR3 sequencing of genomic DNA from most patients was performed by Adaptive Biotechnologies. From the authors' description of their analysis: TCR sequencing data for more than 15 patients were retrieved from Adaptive's ImmunoSEQ software; a few other patients were processed with MiXCR and VDJtools. To correct CD4 versus CD8 sorting errors, any sequence found in both subsets at a frequency ratio below 5:1 was removed. CDR3 nucleotide sequences shared between donor and recipient were removed because their origin could not be assigned. To be classed as alloreactive, a clone needed at least 2-fold expansion over unstimulated cells and a minimum CFSE-low frequency of 0.002% (template counts) or 0.001% (read counts). Mappable clones were those detected in sequenced pre-transplant spleen, lymph node, or MLR CFSE-low populations of the donor or recipient. Cumulative frequency of alloreactive clones was calculated as a percentage of all sequences weighted by copy number. TCRdb took this table from immuneACCESS and kept in-frame rearrangements with V and J called. Such tables lack part of the clones; where checked against another copy, unresolved V genes explain under half of the gap, and the rest is unexplained. V and J calls and clone size are those listed in that table; D and trimming were worked out from the DNA. This sample gives roughly 97,000 clones in total; 87% of them show up just once. The ten largest account for about 1% of the sample.

On this clone: The antigen it recognizes is unknown. Per-base qualities were not stored, and no clone one base away is much larger.

The chain is assembled from TRBV7-9 and TRBJ2-5; the D region is possibly TRBD1 or TRBD2, each matching across 5 bases. The sample in question was unstimulated CD4+ T cells sorted from spleen or lymph node cells, obtained before intestinal transplant. The TCR comes from a human donor who received an intestinal transplant. The DNA is as follows: TGTGCCAGCAGCTTAGCGGGGGAAGGGACCCAGTACTTC. It encodes CASSLAGEGTQYF.